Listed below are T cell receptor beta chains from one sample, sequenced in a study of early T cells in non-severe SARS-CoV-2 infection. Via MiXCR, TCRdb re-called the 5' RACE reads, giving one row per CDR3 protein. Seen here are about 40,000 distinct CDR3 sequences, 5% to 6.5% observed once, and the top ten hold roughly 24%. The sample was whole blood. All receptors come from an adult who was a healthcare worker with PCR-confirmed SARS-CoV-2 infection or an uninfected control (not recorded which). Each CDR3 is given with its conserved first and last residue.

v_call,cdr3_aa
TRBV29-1,CSVTRDRGEQYF
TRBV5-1,CASSLASGGVYGYTF
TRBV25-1,CASSESPGGIAKNIQYF
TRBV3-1,CASSQSLFYEQYF
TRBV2,CASSEARGTGVGNTIYF
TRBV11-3,CASSRGDTNTEAFF
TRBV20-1,CSASVEAGGNTDTQYF
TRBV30,CAWSVAGLPKNIQYF
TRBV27,CASSSRDRGTDTQYF
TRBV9,CASSEATDYNSPLHF
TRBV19,CASRPGPLLGELFF
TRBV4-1,CASSQVWGGADTDTQYF
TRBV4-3,CASSQGSWDTEAFF
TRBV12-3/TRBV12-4,CASSSGQGWSSYEQYF
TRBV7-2,CASSGLTRGSTDTQYF
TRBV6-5,CASSYQRGSNEQFF
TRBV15,CATSTGQETQYF
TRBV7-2,CASSLQGSNYNEQFF
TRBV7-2,CASSPLGDYGYTF
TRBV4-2,CASSQGGTGGGANVLTF
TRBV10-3,CATGLAGGRTYNEQFF
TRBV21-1,CASSKVGSPSGRVSTDTQYF
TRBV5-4,CASSPLTGVNTEAFF
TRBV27,CASSFSTSGSGEQYF
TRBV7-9,CASSLAIGLAGSDTQYF